A selection of T cell receptor beta chains follows, all from one sample in a study of T cells after yellow fever vaccination. TCRdb reanalysed the 5' RACE reads using MiXCR and keeps one entry per CDR3 protein. Of under 200,000 distinct CDR3 sequences in the sample, around 7% were seen once. The material sequenced was CD4+ T cells sorted from PBMCs, taken roughly 5 days after the first yellow fever vaccination. The receptors shown here come from a young man who received the YFV17D yellow fever vaccine. CDR3s include the opening cysteine and the closing phenylalanine or tryptophan. The order of the fields is CDR3 length, D gene, clone size, V gene, J gene, CDR3 protein, CDR3 DNA. A D gene is named only where the DNA matches it firmly. Size is stated for part of the rows, as once, few or many counts, or as a class when the clone is expanded.

CDR3 length: 15
D gene: -
clone size: few
V gene: TRBV20-1
J gene: TRBJ2-3
CDR3 protein: CSARDRKAGTDTQYF
CDR3 DNA: TGCAGTGCTAGAGACAGAAAAGCAGGGACAGATACGCAGTATTTT

CDR3 length: 16
D gene: TRBD2
clone size: -
V gene: TRBV20-1
J gene: TRBJ2-1
CDR3 protein: CSATSGGGYVYNEQFF
CDR3 DNA: TGCAGTGCTACTAGCGGGGGAGGGTATGTCTACAATGAGCAGTTCTTC

CDR3 length: 15
D gene: -
clone size: many
V gene: TRBV6-5
J gene: TRBJ2-4
CDR3 protein: CASSYHDMAKNIQYF
CDR3 DNA: TGTGCCAGCAGTTACCACGACATGGCCAAAAACATTCAGTACTTC

CDR3 length: 16
D gene: -
clone size: many
V gene: TRBV12-3/TRBV12-4
J gene: TRBJ2-5
CDR3 protein: CASSRPGRHRQETQYF
CDR3 DNA: TGTGCCAGCAGCCGACCCGGCCGACACCGCCAAGAGACCCAGTACTTC

CDR3 length: 13
D gene: -
clone size: -
V gene: TRBV7-2
J gene: TRBJ2-1
CDR3 protein: CASSSPVYNEQFF
CDR3 DNA: TGTGCCAGCAGCTCCCCAGTCTACAATGAGCAGTTCTTC

CDR3 length: 15
D gene: TRBD2
clone size: -
V gene: TRBV7-7
J gene: TRBJ2-1
CDR3 protein: CASSPQSGTSGYQFF
CDR3 DNA: TGTGCCAGCAGCCCTCAATCCGGGACTAGCGGATATCAGTTCTTC

CDR3 length: 16
D gene: -
clone size: few
V gene: TRBV11-2
J gene: TRBJ2-2
CDR3 protein: CASSLAGTGVAGELFF
CDR3 DNA: TGTGCCAGCAGCCTAGCGGGGACAGGGGTCGCCGGGGAGCTGTTTTTT

CDR3 length: 16
D gene: -
clone size: many
V gene: TRBV14
J gene: TRBJ2-1
CDR3 protein: CASSQVGGSSYNEQFF
CDR3 DNA: TGTGCCAGCAGCCAAGTGGGCGGAAGCTCCTACAATGAGCAGTTCTTC

CDR3 length: 16
D gene: TRBD2
clone size: many
V gene: TRBV5-4
J gene: TRBJ2-5
CDR3 protein: CASSPTSGGPQETQYF
CDR3 DNA: TGTGCCAGCAGCCCGACTAGCGGGGGGCCTCAAGAGACCCAGTACTTC

CDR3 length: 14
D gene: -
clone size: many
V gene: TRBV12-3/TRBV12-4
J gene: TRBJ1-1
CDR3 protein: CASTMWLGGTEAFF
CDR3 DNA: TGTGCCAGCACTATGTGGTTAGGGGGCACTGAAGCTTTCTTT

CDR3 length: 9
D gene: -
clone size: many
V gene: TRBV5-1
J gene: TRBJ1-2
CDR3 protein: CASRDCYTF
CDR3 DNA: TGCGCCAGCAGGGACTGCTACACCTTC

CDR3 length: 16
D gene: TRBD1
clone size: few
V gene: TRBV6-1
J gene: TRBJ2-3
CDR3 protein: CASKDTGTGGTDTQYF
CDR3 DNA: TGTGCCAGCAAGGATACCGGGACAGGGGGCACGGATACGCAGTATTTT

CDR3 length: 17
D gene: -
clone size: many
V gene: TRBV11-2
J gene: TRBJ1-3
CDR3 protein: CASSFRPIQSSGNTIYF
CDR3 DNA: TGTGCCAGCAGCTTCCGACCCATCCAGAGCTCTGGAAACACCATATATTTT

CDR3 length: 15
D gene: TRBD1
clone size: many
V gene: TRBV5-6
J gene: TRBJ2-2
CDR3 protein: CASSSRDRVTGELFF
CDR3 DNA: TGTGCCAGCAGCTCCCGGGACAGGGTCACCGGGGAGCTGTTTTTT

CDR3 length: 18
D gene: TRBD1
clone size: -
V gene: TRBV27
J gene: TRBJ1-2
CDR3 protein: CASRRSYRGGFSTDGYTF
CDR3 DNA: TGTGCCAGCAGGAGGAGCTACAGGGGGGGTTTTAGCACTGATGGCTACACCTTC

CDR3 length: 12
D gene: -
clone size: -
V gene: TRBV29-1
J gene: TRBJ2-7
CDR3 protein: CSVVIRVGEQYF
CDR3 DNA: TGCAGCGTTGTGATCAGAGTGGGCGAGCAGTACTTC

CDR3 length: 15
D gene: -
clone size: many
V gene: TRBV5-1
J gene: TRBJ2-2
CDR3 protein: CASSGGRADTGELFF
CDR3 DNA: TGCGCCAGCAGCGGGGGCAGGGCTGACACCGGGGAGCTGTTTTTT

CDR3 length: 14
D gene: -
clone size: many
V gene: TRBV11-2
J gene: TRBJ1-3
CDR3 protein: CASSTRGPGNTIYF
CDR3 DNA: TGTGCCAGCAGCACACGGGGCCCCGGAAACACCATATATTTT

CDR3 length: 15
D gene: -
clone size: many
V gene: TRBV12-3/TRBV12-4
J gene: TRBJ1-2
CDR3 protein: CASSYDRRNLYGYTF
CDR3 DNA: TGTGCCAGCAGCTACGACAGGCGGAACCTCTATGGCTACACCTTC

CDR3 length: 14
D gene: -
clone size: many
V gene: TRBV15
J gene: TRBJ1-3
CDR3 protein: CATSRTTGSNTIYF
CDR3 DNA: TGTGCCACCAGCAGAACTACAGGGTCAAACACCATATATTTT

CDR3 length: 14
D gene: -
clone size: many
V gene: TRBV2
J gene: TRBJ2-5
CDR3 protein: CASSEGAREETQYF
CDR3 DNA: TGTGCCAGCAGTGAAGGTGCGCGAGAGGAGACCCAGTACTTC

CDR3 length: 12
D gene: -
clone size: many
V gene: TRBV20-1
J gene: TRBJ1-3
CDR3 protein: CSARDSWGTIYF
CDR3 DNA: TGCAGTGCTAGAGACTCGTGGGGCACCATATATTTT

CDR3 length: 13
D gene: -
clone size: many
V gene: TRBV5-1
J gene: TRBJ1-6
CDR3 protein: CASSPLNSGHLHF
CDR3 DNA: TGCGCCAGCAGCCCACTAAACAGTGGCCACCTCCACTTT

CDR3 length: 14
D gene: -
clone size: many
V gene: TRBV7-2
J gene: TRBJ1-2
CDR3 protein: CASSRLPSNYGYTF
CDR3 DNA: TGTGCCAGCAGCCGGCTCCCGTCCAACTATGGCTACACCTTC

CDR3 length: 15
D gene: -
clone size: many
V gene: TRBV7-9
J gene: TRBJ2-1
CDR3 protein: CASSGDLSSYNEQFF
CDR3 DNA: TGTGCCAGCAGCGGAGACTTGAGCTCCTACAATGAGCAGTTCTTC